These 10 T cell receptor beta chains were sequenced from one sample in a study of cytomegalovirus exposure and HLA in healthy donors. Primers included in the PCR were 60 Vbeta and 13 Jbeta primers. Sequencing used immunoSEQ multiplex PCR; TCRdb keeps in-frame clones, though not all of them. Found here are over 50,000 clones, around 87% of them singletons; the top ten hold approximately 1.4%. Sequenced input: PBMCs. The receptors shown here come from a man aged 18 to 35 in good health and CMV-seronegative.

This rearrangement joins TRBV5-1 to TRBJ1-2; TRBD1 matches at 7 bases. The CDR3 is made up of 18 amino acids. CDR1 is SGHRS and CDR2 is YFSETQ in the germline V gene. V dropped 4 bases and J dropped 5; count of bases not matched to a gene: 20. Here the CDR3 DNA reads TGCGCCAGCAGCCCCGGGACGGGACAGTTCGCCTTGGGGTATGGCTACACCTTC. It codes for CASSPGTGQFALGYGYTF.

V gene TRBV7-2 combines with J gene TRBJ1-2, with a weak D call TRBD1 (6 bases). Trimming pared 4 bases from V and 2 bases from J, leaving 11 bases between. Germline assignment: CDR1 SGHTA and CDR2 FQGNSA. CDR3 size: 14 residues. CDR3 nucleotides: TGTGCCAGCAGCTCGGACAGAGCAAACTATGGCTACACCTTC. Amino acid sequence: CASSSDRANYGYTF.

This rearrangement joins TRBV11-3 to TRBJ2-3; D not certain. V lost 4 bases and J 4 bases, leaving 6 bases between the germline ends. The CDR3 loop spans 12 amino acids. From germline, CDR1 is SGHNT and CDR2 YENEEA. Here the CDR3 DNA reads TGTGCCAGCAGCTCTAGTTCAGATACGCAGTATTTT. It specifies CASSSSSDTQYF. Looking up the rest from reference TRBV11-3 and TRBJ2-3 gives the full variable domain: EAGVVQSPRYKIIEKKQPVAFWCNPISGHNTLYWYLQNLGQGPELLIRYENEEAVDDSQLPKDRFSAERLKGVDSTLKIQPAELGDSAVYLCASSSSSDTQYFGPGTRLTVL.

Only one count was recorded for this clone. The V call is TRBV9, the J call TRBJ1-2; possible D gene TRBD1, 5 bases. The V gene lost 3 bases and the J gene lost 7 bases, with 13 bases spanning the gap. The CDR3 is 13 amino acids. Germline CDR1 is SGDLS and CDR2 is YYNGEE. CDR3 DNA sequence: TGTGCCAGCAGCGAGGGGCCCCAGGGTGGCTACACCTTC. Its translation is CASSEGPQGGYTF.

This sequence joins TRBV6-1 and TRBJ2-5, with D tentatively TRBD1 (6 bases). This CDR3 has 15 residues. Germline lookup yields CDR1 MNHNS and CDR2 SASEGT. The V end was cut by 5 bases, the J end by 3 bases, with 16 bases between. CDR3 sequence reads: CASSSSPGQKETQYF. CDR3 DNA sequence: TGTGCCAGCAGTTCTTCTCCCGGACAGAAAGAGACCCAGTACTTC.

A remark on this clone: This sample also contains other DNA sequences that code for the same CDR3. V is TRBV11-2 and J is TRBJ1-2; the match to TRBD1 covers 9 bases. The CDR3 sequence is 15 residues long. Germline V gene data show CDR1 as SGHAT and CDR2 as FQNNGV. V shed 9 bases and J 5 bases; nucleotides not matched to a gene: 13. The CDR3 sequence: CASRDRDRVRYGYTF. CDR3 bases: TGTGCCAGTAGAGACCGGGACAGGGTTCGGTATGGCTACACCTTC.

This chain links TRBV6-1 with TRBJ2-3, with D possibly TRBD2 on 6 matching bases. There are 15 residues in the CDR3. Trimming stripped 8 bases from V and 2 bases from J, with 17 bases between. Looked up from germline, CDR1 is MNHNS and CDR2 is SASEGT. The CDR3 DNA is TGTGCCAGCCGGCCGATAGCGGACCCCACAGATACGCAGTATTTT. Translated: CASRPIADPTDTQYF.

This sequence joins TRBV4-2 and TRBJ2-1; 13 bases map to TRBD2. Germline V gene lookup returns CDR1 LGHNA and CDR2 YNFKEQ. The CDR3 consists of 17 residues. The V gene end was trimmed by 2 bases and the J gene end by 2 bases; junction bases not matched to a gene: 3. CDR3 sequence (DNA): TGTGCCAGCAGCCAATGGACTAGCGGGGGCCCCTACAATGAGCAGTTCTTC. As protein: CASSQWTSGGPYNEQFF.

This chain connects TRBV6-5 to TRBJ2-7, with TRBD1 identical over 7 bases. V was clipped by 5 bases and J by 2 bases; unmatched bases: 3. The CDR3 is 13 amino acids. CDR1 and CDR2 (germline): MNHEY, SVGAGI. CDR3 nucleotides: TGTGCCAGCAGTGTGGACAGGACCTACGAGCAGTACTTC. It codes for CASSVDRTYEQYF.

The chain combines TRBV5-1 with TRBJ1-1; the match to TRBD1 covers 7 bases. The CDR3 totals 14 residues. The V segment lost 0 bases and the J segment 5 bases; nucleotides outside the gene matches: 4. The germline V gene has CDR1 SGHRS and CDR2 YFSETQ. CDR3 sequence (DNA): TGCGCCAGCAGCTTGGGACAGGGAGGTACTGAAGCTTTCTTT. This translates into CASSLGQGGTEAFF.